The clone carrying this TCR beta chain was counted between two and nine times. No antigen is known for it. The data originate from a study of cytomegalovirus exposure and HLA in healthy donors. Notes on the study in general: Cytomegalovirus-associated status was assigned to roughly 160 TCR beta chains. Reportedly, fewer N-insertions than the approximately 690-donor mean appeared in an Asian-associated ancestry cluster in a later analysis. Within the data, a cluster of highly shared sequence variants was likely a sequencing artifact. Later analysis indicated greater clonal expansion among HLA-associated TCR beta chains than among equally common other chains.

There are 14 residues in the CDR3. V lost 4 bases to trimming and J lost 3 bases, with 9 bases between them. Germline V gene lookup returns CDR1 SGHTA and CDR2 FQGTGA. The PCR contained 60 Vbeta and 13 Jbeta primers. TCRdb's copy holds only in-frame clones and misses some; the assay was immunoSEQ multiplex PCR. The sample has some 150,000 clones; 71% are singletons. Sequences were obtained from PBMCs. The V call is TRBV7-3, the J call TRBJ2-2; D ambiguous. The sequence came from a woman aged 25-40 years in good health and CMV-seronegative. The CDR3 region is CASSSRVDTGELFF. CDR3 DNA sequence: TGTGCCAGCAGCTCGCGAGTAGACACCGGGGAGCTGTTTTTT.